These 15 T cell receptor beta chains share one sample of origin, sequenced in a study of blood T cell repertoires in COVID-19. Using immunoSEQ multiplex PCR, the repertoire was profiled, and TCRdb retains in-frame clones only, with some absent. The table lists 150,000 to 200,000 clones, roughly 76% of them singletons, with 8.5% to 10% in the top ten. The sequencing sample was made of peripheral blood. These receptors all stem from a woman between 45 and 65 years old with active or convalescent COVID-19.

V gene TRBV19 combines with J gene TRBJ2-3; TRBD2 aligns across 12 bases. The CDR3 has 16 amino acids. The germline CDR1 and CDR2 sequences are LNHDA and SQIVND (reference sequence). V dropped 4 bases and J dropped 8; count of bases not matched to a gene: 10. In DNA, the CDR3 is TGTGCCAGTAGTACCGGGACTAGCGGGCCCGTAGGTACGCAGTATTTT. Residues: CASSTGTSGPVGTQYF.

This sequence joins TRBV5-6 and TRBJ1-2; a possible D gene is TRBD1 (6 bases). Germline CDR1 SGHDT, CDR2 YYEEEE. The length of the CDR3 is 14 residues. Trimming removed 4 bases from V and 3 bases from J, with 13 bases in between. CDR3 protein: CASSEQGSDYGYTF. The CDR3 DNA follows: TGTGCCAGCAGCGAACAGGGCTCGGACTATGGCTACACCTTC.

In DNA, the CDR3 is TGTGCCAGCAGCTTAGGGGCAGGGGGCGTGTACGAGCAGTACTTC. It codes for CASSLGAGGVYEQYF. V usage is TRBV7-2 and J usage is TRBJ2-7, with 8 bases lining up with TRBD1. V lost 1 base to trimming and J lost 4 bases; unmatched junction nucleotides: 6. Germline loops: CDR1 SGHTA, CDR2 FQGNSA. The CDR3 is 15 residues long.

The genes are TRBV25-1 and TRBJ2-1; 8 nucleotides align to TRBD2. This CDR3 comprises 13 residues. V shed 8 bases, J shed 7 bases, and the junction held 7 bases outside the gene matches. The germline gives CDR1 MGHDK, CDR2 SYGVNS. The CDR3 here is CASAVGGANEQFF. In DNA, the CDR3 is TGTGCCAGCGCGGTCGGGGGGGCGAATGAGCAGTTCTTC. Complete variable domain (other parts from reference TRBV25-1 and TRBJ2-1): EADIYQTPRYLVIGTGKKITLECSQTMGHDKMYWYQQDPGMELHLIHYSYGVNSTEKGDLSSESTVSRIRTEHFPLTLESARPSHTSQYLCASAVGGANEQFFGPGTRLTVL.

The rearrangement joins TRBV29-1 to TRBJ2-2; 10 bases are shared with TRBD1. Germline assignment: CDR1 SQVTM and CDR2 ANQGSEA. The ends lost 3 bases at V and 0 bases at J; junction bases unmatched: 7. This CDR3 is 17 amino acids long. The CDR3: CSVEGQGSASNTGELFF. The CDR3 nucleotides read TGCAGCGTTGAGGGACAGGGGTCGGCCTCGAACACCGGGGAGCTGTTTTTT.

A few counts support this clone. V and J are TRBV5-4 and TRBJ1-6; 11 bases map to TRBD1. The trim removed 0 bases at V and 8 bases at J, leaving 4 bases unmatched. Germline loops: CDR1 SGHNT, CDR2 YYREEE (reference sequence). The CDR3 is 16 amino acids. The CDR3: CASSLGDRGLDSPLHF. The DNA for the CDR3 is TGTGCCAGCAGCTTGGGGGACAGGGGGTTAGATTCACCCCTCCACTTT. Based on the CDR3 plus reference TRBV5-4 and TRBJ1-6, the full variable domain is ETGVTQSPTHLIKTRGQQVTLRCSSQSGHNTVSWYQQALGQGPQFIFQYYREEENGRGNFPPRFSGLQFPNYSSELNVNALELDDSALYLCASSLGDRGLDSPLHFGNGTRLTVT.

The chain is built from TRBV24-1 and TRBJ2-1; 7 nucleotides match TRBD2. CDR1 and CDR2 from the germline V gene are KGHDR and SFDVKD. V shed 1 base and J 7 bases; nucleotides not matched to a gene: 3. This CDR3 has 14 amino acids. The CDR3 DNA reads TGTGCCACCAGTGATTTTGGACTAGTGAATGAGCAGTTCTTC. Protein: CATSDFGLVNEQFF.

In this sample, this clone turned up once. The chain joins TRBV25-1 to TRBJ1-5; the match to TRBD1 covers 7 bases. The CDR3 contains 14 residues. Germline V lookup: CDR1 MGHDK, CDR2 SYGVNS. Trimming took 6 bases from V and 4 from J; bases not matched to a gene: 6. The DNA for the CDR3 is TGTGCCAGCAGACGACAGGGCTGTAATCAGCCCCAGCATTTT. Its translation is CASRRQGCNQPQHF.

CDR3 loop: CASSRDSGSGTDTQYF. CDR3 DNA sequence: TGTGCCAGCAGCCGGGATAGCGGGAGCGGAACAGATACGCAGTATTTT. This chain links TRBV4-2 with TRBJ2-3, with 9 bases identical to TRBD2. Germline values: CDR1 LGHNA, CDR2 YNFKEQ. J lost 3 bases, V lost 4 bases, and 8 bases had no gene match. The CDR3 has 16 residues.

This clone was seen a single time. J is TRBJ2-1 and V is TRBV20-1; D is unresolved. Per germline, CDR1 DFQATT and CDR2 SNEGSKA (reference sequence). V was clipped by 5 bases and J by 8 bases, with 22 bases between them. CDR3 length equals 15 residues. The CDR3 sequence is CSARDNSPHLDEQFF. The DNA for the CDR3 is TGCAGTGCTCGTGACAACTCCCCCCATCTTGATGAGCAGTTCTTC.

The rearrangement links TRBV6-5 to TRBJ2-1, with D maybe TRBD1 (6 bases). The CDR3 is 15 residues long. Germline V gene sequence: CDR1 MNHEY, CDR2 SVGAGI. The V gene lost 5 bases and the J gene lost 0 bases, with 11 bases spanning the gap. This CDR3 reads CASSPTGSSYNEQFF. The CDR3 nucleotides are TGTGCCAGCAGTCCCACAGGGAGCTCCTACAATGAGCAGTTCTTC.

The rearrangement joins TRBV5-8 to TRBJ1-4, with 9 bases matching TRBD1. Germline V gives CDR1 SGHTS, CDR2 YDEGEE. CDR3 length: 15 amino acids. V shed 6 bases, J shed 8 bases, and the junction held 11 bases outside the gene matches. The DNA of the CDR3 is TGTGCCAGCACATTCTCGGGACAGGGAAGGGAAAAACTGTTTTTT. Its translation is CASTFSGQGREKLFF.

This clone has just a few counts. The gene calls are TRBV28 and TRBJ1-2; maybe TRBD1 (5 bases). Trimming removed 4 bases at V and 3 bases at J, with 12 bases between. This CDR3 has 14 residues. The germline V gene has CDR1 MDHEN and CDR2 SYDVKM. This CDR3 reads CASSSAGPDYGYTF. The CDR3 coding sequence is TGTGCCAGCAGTTCGGCAGGGCCCGACTATGGCTACACCTTC.

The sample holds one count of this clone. The CDR3 DNA reads TGTGCCAGCAGCCCACGGGGTGGAGGGCTCTCTGGGGCCAACGTCCTGACTTTC. This encodes CASSPRGGGLSGANVLTF. This chain uses TRBV11-2 with TRBJ2-6, with a tentative D call TRBD2 (6 bases). Germline CDR1 reads SGHAT; CDR2 reads FQNNGV. The CDR3 contains 18 residues. The ends were cut back, 5 bases at V and 0 bases at J, with 17 bases in the middle.

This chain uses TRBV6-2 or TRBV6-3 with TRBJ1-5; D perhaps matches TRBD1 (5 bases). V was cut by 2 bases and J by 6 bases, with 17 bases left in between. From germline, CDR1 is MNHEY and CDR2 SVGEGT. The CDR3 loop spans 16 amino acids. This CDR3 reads CASSYSGGWGGQPQHF. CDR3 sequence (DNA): TGTGCCAGCAGTTACAGTGGAGGATGGGGGGGTCAGCCCCAGCATTTT.